Sequencing of this TCR beta chain was carried out in a study of T cells after posttransplantation cyclophosphamide. Regarding the study as a whole: Later blood repertoires were often dominated by clones from the donor CD8+ memory compartment. Recipient CMV seropositivity and CMV reactivation strongly tracked TRB clonality.

The CDR3 totals 16 residues. CDR1 and CDR2 from the germline V gene are SEHNR and FQNEAQ (reference sequence). Trimming removed 2 bases from V and 4 bases from J; junction bases left unmatched: 9. Cyclophosphamide on days +3 and +4 followed busulfan-fludarabine conditioning and a marrow graft. The protocol was immunoSEQ multiplex PCR, while the TCRdb copy is restricted to in-frame clones and leaves out a portion. The table includes around 22,000 clones, roughly nine tenths detected once. In this sample, this clone turned up a few times. Its specificity is unknown. Source: PBMCs, taken after allogeneic stem cell transplant with posttransplant cyclophosphamide. The sequence came from a female patient in her 30s who received an allogeneic stem cell transplant from an unrelated donor, was CMV-positive, and had no GVHD. Some T cells here may be from the graft donor. This chain uses TRBV7-9 with TRBJ1-1, with 8 bases fitting TRBD1. The chain's CDR3 is CASSLHQGQGATEAFF. CDR3 nucleotides: TGTGCCAGCAGCTTACACCAGGGCCAGGGGGCCACTGAAGCTTTCTTT.